Following are 2 T cell receptor beta chains from one sample sequenced in a study of beta chain features in type 1 diabetes. Notes on the study in general: Among all four CD4+ subsets, Type 1 diabetes patients had TCRB CDR3s that were moderately but significantly shorter.

The antigens these receptors bind are not known. What was sequenced were expressed TCRB transcripts, since all of the isolated RNA had been reverse transcribed. TCRdb's copy holds only in-frame clones and misses some; the assay was immunoSEQ multiplex PCR. This repertoire shows 300,000 to 400,000 clones, about a tenth found once; its top ten account for more than 0.8%. Material for sequencing was central memory CD4+ T cells from blood. Every receptor here comes from a man aged 25 to 40 with type 1 diabetes.

This clone has a handful of counts. The rearrangement joins TRBV10-3 to TRBJ1-6; D possibly corresponds to TRBD1 (6 bases). Germline CDR1 ENHRY, CDR2 SYGVKD. Trimming cost V 3 bases and J 5 bases, with 14 bases left between them. This CDR3 has 16 residues. The DNA of the CDR3 is TGTGCCATCAGTGATAAAGGAGGGGGAAATAATTCACCCCTCCACTTT. It translates to CAISDKGGGNNSPLHF.

This clone showed up just a few times. The V call is TRBV5-1, the J call TRBJ2-7, with D perhaps matching TRBD2 (5 bases). The CDR3 spans 15 residues. V lost 9 bases, J lost 0 bases, and 19 bases lay in between. Germline CDR1 SGHRS, CDR2 YFSETQ. CDR3 loop: CATRGEGYLSYEQYF. The CDR3 nucleotides are TGCGCCACCAGAGGTGAGGGATACCTCTCCTACGAGCAGTACTTC.